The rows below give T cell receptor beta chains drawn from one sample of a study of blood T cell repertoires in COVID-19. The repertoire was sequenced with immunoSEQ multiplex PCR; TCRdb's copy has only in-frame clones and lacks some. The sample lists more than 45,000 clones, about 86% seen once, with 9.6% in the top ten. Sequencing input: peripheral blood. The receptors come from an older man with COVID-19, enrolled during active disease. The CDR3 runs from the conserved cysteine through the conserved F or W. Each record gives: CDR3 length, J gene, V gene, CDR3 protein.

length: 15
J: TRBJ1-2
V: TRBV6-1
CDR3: CASSEAWEGRYGYTF

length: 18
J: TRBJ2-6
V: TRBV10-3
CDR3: CAIRRPGQGGSGANVLTF

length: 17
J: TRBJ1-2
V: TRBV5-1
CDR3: CASSLSPNDRSLYGYTF

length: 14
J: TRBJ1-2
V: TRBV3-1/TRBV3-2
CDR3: CASSRGTAVGGYTF

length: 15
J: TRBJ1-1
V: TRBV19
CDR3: CASRTQGAANTEAFF

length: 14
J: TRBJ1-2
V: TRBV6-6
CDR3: CASSYQTGNYGYTF

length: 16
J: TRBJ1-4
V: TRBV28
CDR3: CASSPRQGASDEKLFF

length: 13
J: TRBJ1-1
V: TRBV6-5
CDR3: CASSGTANTEAFF

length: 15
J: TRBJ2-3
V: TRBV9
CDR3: CASSTLAGSTDTQYF

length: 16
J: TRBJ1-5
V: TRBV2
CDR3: CASSARGLYSNQPQHF

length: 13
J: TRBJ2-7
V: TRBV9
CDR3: CASCGDREGEQYF

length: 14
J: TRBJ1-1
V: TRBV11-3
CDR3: CASSPRPGDTEAFF

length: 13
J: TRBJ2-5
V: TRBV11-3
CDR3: CASSLDSKETQYF